This T cell receptor (beta chain) was recorded in a study of T-cell memory formation after mild COVID-19. The table lists this clonotype with a few counts. The germline V and J ends were trimmed by 3 bases and 8 bases, with 8 bases remaining between them. The CDR3 is made up of 12 amino acids. The germline V gene encodes CDR1 SEHNR and CDR2 FQNEAQ (reference sequence). Constant-segment primers were used for 5'RACE, and the resulting TCR alpha and TCR beta cDNA libraries carried sample barcodes and UMIs. TCRdb independently ran MiXCR on the 5' RACE reads; one entry per CDR3 protein. The table shows 90,000 to 120,000 distinct CDR3 sequences, with roughly an eighth occurring only once.

The chain is built from TRBV7-9 and TRBJ2-1; D may be TRBD2 (5 bases). Material for sequencing was PBMCs or a T cell subset sorted from them (not recorded which). The sequence was obtained from a man aged 18 to 30 who had mild COVID-19 (a few samples of this study predate the infection). Cell type and time point are not known. CDR3 in amino acids: CASSFLDYEQFF. The CDR3 DNA follows: TGTGCCAGCAGCTTTTTGGACTATGAGCAGTTCTTC.